A single sample gave rise to the 15 T cell receptor beta chains below, sequenced in a study of blood T cell repertoires in COVID-19. This table comes from immunoSEQ multiplex PCR, and its TCRdb copy is limited to in-frame clones, with some not included. This table holds 90,000 to 120,000 clones, about 87% found once. Sequencing was done on a sample of peripheral blood. The source of these receptors is a man between 45 and 60 years old with active or convalescent COVID-19.

The chain has TRBV19 and TRBJ1-5; D uncertain. Trimming left V 9 bases short and J 4 bases short, with 22 bases between. The CDR3 has 16 residues. Per germline, CDR1 LNHDA and CDR2 SQIVND (reference sequence). CDR3 sequence (DNA): TGTGCCAGCAACCCCGAGAAATCCCCGTATAATCAGCCCCAGCATTTT. It codes for CASNPEKSPYNQPQHF.

The chain combines TRBV5-5 with TRBJ1-1; 8 nucleotides line up with TRBD1. V shed 0 bases, J shed 5 bases, and the junction held 6 bases outside the gene matches. In germline, CDR1 is SGHKS, CDR2 YYEKEE (reference sequence). The CDR3 runs to 15 residues. The chain's CDR3 is CASSLEDRGMTEAFF. CDR3 DNA sequence: TGTGCCAGCAGCTTGGAAGACAGGGGTATGACTGAAGCTTTCTTT. Using reference TRBV5-5 and TRBJ1-1 for the parts outside the CDR3, the full variable domain is DAGVTQSPTHLIKTRGQQVTLRCSPISGHKSVSWYQQVLGQGPQFIFQYYEKEERGRGNFPDRFSARQFPNYSSELNVNALLLGDSALYLCASSLEDRGMTEAFFGQGTRLTVV.

The V call is TRBV27, the J call TRBJ1-2; D gene uncertain. Trimming took 3 bases from V and 4 from J, leaving 9 bases between them. CDR1 and CDR2 from the germline V gene are MNHEY and SMNVEV (reference sequence). The CDR3 covers 13 residues. The CDR3 spells CASSFARGYGYTF. The CDR3 bases are TGTGCCAGCAGTTTTGCCCGGGGCTATGGCTACACCTTC.

The chain has TRBV7-8 and TRBJ2-3, with TRBD2 as a possible D gene (5 bases). Trimming stripped 1 base from V and 1 base from J, with 12 bases between. The germline gives CDR1 SGHVS, CDR2 FQNEAQ. This CDR3 contains 16 residues. In DNA form, the CDR3 reads TGTGCCAGCAGCTTAGATTGGACTCCCCGCACAGATACGCAGTATTTT. Residues: CASSLDWTPRTDTQYF.

This chain connects TRBV28 to TRBJ1-2, with 7 bases aligning to TRBD1. Germline V CDR1 and CDR2: MDHEN, SYDVKM. The length of the CDR3 is 14 residues. Trimming took 3 bases from V and 7 from J; bases not matched to a gene: 8. This CDR3 is CASSFLTGMSGYTF. The CDR3 bases are TGTGCCAGCAGTTTCCTGACAGGGATGAGTGGCTACACCTTC.

V gene TRBV28 combines with J gene TRBJ2-5; 13 bases map to TRBD2. The germline V gene encodes CDR1 MDHEN and CDR2 SYDVKM. CDR3 length equals 15 residues. The junction had 5 bases not matched to a gene; V was cut back by 6 bases and J by 4 bases. The DNA of the CDR3 is TGTGCCAGCAGACGAGGACTAGCGGGAGTAGAGACCCAGTACTTC. It is translated as CASRRGLAGVETQYF.

V gene TRBV28 combines with J gene TRBJ1-2; 10 positions match TRBD1. The germline gives CDR1 MDHEN, CDR2 SYDVKM. Unmatched junction bases numbered 6, after V lost 7 bases and J lost 4 bases. This CDR3 contains 14 residues. CDR3 protein: CASTRQGATYGYTF. The CDR3 DNA reads as TGTGCCAGCACCCGACAGGGGGCGACCTATGGCTACACCTTC.

This sequence joins TRBV7-9 and TRBJ1-2; D not certain. The CDR3 runs 15 residues. Germline V gene lookup returns CDR1 SEHNR and CDR2 FQNEAQ (reference sequence). The V and J ends lost 5 bases and 0 bases respectively, with 13 bases between them. The CDR3 loop reads CASSPREGPNYGYTF. DNA for the CDR3: TGTGCCAGCAGCCCACGGGAGGGCCCTAACTATGGCTACACCTTC.

The rearrangement uses TRBV4-1 and TRBJ2-1; 13 nucleotides agree with TRBD2. The junction had 11 bases not matched to a gene; V was cut back by 6 bases and J by 6 bases. The CDR3 covers 17 residues. Germline lookup yields CDR1 MGHRA and CDR2 YSYEKL. The CDR3 spells CASRGTRTSGSLNEQFF. CDR3 nucleotides: TGCGCCAGCAGAGGGACCAGGACTAGCGGGAGTCTCAATGAGCAGTTCTTC.

The CDR3 DNA reads as TGTGCCAGCAGCCGGGAGAGGGCGAACACTGAAGCTTTCTTT. Its protein product is CASSRERANTEAFF. The chain is built from TRBV5-4 and TRBJ1-1; D remains unclear. The length of the CDR3 is 14 residues. The ends were cut back, 4 bases at V and 1 base at J, with 11 bases in the middle. Germline CDR1 reads SGHNT; CDR2 reads YYREEE (reference sequence).

The chain links TRBV11-2 to TRBJ2-3, with 11 positions matching TRBD2. Trimming cost V 3 bases and J 3 bases; bases outside gene matches: 2. Germline V lookup: CDR1 SGHAT, CDR2 FQNNGV. The CDR3 covers 15 residues. CDR3 sequence reads: CASSFTSGSTDTQYF. The CDR3 DNA reads as TGTGCCAGCAGCTTTACTAGCGGGAGTACAGATACGCAGTATTTT.

V and J are TRBV28 and TRBJ1-6; possibly TRBD1 for D (5 bases). Deletions cut 7 bases from V and 10 bases from J, with 20 bases between. CDR1 MDHEN and CDR2 SYDVKM come from the germline V gene. The CDR3 has 15 amino acids. For the CDR3, the DNA is TGTGCCAGCACACCGTGGGGGACTCTCCCCTCACCCCTCCACTTT. It yields the protein CASTPWGTLPSPLHF.

The chain combines TRBV7-9 with TRBJ1-2; 8 bases are shared with TRBD1. The V segment lost 5 bases and the J segment 4 bases; nucleotides outside the gene matches: 9. Germline CDR1 reads SEHNR; CDR2 reads FQNEAQ (reference sequence). There are 15 residues in the CDR3. The CDR3 region has the DNA TGTGCCAGCAGCCCTTCACAGGGGGATGTCTATGGCTACACCTTC. Amino acids: CASSPSQGDVYGYTF.

This chain links TRBV5-6 with TRBJ2-7; tentative D call: TRBD2 (6 bases). The CDR3 has 14 amino acids. Germline loops: CDR1 SGHDT, CDR2 YYEEEE. The V and J ends lost 3 bases and 6 bases respectively, with 16 bases between them. This CDR3 reads CASSSFRESLEQYF. In DNA form, the CDR3 reads TGTGCCAGCAGCTCCTTCCGGGAGAGTCTCGAGCAGTACTTC.

The chain links TRBV21-1 to TRBJ2-7; the table's D call of TRBD1 was not tested on the DNA. TRBV21-1 is marked as a pseudogene. This CDR3 is built from 15 residues. The CDR3 loop is CASSKDRGETYEQYF. The CDR3 DNA reads TGTGCCAGCAGCAAAGACAGGGGGGAGACCTACGAGCAGTACTTC.